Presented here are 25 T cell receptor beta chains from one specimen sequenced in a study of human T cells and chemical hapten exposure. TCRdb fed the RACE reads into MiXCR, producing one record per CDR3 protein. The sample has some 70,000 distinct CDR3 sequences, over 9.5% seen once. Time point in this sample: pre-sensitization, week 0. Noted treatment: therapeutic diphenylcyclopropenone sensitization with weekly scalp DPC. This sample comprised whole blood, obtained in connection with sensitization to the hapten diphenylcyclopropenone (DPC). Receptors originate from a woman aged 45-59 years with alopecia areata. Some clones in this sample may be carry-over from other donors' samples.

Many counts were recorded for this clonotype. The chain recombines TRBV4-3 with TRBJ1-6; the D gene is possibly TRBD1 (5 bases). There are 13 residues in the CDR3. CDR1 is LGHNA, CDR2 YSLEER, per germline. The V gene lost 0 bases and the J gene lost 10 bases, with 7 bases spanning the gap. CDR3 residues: CASSQDDSSPLHF. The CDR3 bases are TGCGCCAGCAGCCAAGACGACAGCTCACCCCTCCACTTT.

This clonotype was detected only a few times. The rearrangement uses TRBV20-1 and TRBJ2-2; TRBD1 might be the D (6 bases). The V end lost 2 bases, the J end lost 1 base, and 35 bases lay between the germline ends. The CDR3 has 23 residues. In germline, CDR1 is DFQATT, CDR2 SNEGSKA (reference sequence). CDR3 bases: TGCAGTGCTAGATTTCGCCCAATCGCCTGGACAGATTCCGGGGTGCTGAACACCGGGGAGCTGTTTTTT. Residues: CSARFRPIAWTDSGVLNTGELFF.

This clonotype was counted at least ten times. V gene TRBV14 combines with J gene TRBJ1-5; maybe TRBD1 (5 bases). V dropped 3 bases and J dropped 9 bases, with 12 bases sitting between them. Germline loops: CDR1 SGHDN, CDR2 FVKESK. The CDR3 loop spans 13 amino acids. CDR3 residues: CASSQGLGRPQHF. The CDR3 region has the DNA TGTGCCAGCAGCCAGGGACTGGGACGGCCCCAGCATTTT.

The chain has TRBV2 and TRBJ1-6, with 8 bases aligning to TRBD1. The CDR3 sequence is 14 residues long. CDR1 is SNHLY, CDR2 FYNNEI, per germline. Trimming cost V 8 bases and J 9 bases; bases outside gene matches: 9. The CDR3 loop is CASLYDRGGSPLHF. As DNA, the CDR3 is TGTGCCAGCCTCTACGACAGGGGAGGTTCACCCCTCCACTTT. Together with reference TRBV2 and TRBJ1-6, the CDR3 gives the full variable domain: EPEVTQTPSHQVTQMGQEVILRCVPISNHLYFYWYRQILGQKVEFLVSFYNNEISEKSEIFDDQFSVERPDGSNFTLKIRSTKLEDSAMYFCASLYDRGGSPLHFGNGTRLTVT.

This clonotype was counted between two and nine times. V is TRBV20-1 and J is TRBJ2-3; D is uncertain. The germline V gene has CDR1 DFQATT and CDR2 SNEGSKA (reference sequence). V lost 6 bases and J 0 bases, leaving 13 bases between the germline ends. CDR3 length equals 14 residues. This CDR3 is CSAPLDPSTDTQYF. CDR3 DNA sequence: TGCAGTGCCCCCCTGGACCCAAGCACAGATACGCAGTATTTT.

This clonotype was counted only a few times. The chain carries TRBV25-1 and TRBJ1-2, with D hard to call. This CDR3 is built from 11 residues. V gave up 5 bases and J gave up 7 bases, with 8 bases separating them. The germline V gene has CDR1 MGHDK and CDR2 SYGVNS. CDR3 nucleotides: TGTGCCAGCAGTCAGTACAGTGGCTACACCTTC. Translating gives CASSQYSGYTF.

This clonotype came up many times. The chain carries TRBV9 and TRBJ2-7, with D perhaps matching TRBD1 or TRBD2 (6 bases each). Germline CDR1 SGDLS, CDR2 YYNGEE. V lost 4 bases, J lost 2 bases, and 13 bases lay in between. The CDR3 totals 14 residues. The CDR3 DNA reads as TGTGCCAGCAGCTCCCGAGGGGGGACCTACGAGCAGTACTTC. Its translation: CASSSRGGTYEQYF.

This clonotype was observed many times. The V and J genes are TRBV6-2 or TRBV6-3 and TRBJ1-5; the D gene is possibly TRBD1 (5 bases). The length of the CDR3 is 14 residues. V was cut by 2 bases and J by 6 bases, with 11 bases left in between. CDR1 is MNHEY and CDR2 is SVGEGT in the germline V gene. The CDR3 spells CASSYSRVGQPQHF. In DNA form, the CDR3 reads TGTGCCAGCAGTTACAGCAGGGTTGGTCAGCCCCAGCATTTT.

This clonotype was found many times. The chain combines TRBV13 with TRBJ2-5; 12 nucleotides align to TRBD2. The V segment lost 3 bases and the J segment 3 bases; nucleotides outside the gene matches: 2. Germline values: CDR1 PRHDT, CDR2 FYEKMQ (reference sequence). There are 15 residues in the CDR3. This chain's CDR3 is CASSFRTSGKETQYF. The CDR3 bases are TGTGCCAGCAGCTTCCGGACTAGCGGGAAAGAGACCCAGTACTTC.

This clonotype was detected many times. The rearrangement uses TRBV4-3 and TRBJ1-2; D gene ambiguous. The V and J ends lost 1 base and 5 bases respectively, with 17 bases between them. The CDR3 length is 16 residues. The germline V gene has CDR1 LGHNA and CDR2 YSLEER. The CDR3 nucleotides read TGCGCCAGCAGCCAAGGGGCCCGGAGTCCCGCATATGGCTACACCTTC. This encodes CASSQGARSPAYGYTF.

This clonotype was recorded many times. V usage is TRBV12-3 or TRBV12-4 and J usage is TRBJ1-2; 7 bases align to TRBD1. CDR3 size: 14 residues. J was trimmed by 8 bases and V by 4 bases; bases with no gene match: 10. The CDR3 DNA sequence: TGTGCCAGCAGTTCCACTGACAGGGTGGAAGGCTACACCTTC. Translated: CASSSTDRVEGYTF.

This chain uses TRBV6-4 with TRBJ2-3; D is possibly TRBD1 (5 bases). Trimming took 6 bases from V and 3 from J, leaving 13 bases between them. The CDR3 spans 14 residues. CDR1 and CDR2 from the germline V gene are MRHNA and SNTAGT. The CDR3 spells CASSKGPGTDTQYF. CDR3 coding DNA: TGTGCCAGCAGCAAGGGGCCAGGGACAGATACGCAGTATTTT.

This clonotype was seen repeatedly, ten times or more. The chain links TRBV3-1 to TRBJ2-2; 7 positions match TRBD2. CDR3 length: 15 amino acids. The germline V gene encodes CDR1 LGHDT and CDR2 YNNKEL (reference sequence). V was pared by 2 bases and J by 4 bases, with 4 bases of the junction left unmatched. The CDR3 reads CASSQSGLFTGELFF. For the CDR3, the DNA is TGTGCCAGCAGCCAATCGGGACTATTCACCGGGGAGCTGTTTTTT.

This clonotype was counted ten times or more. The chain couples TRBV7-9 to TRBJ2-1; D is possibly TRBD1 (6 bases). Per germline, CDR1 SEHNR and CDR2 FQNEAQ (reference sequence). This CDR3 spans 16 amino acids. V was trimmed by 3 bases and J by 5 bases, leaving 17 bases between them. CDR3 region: CASSLEFRGRDNEQFF. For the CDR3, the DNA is TGTGCCAGCAGCTTGGAGTTCAGGGGACGGGACAATGAGCAGTTCTTC.

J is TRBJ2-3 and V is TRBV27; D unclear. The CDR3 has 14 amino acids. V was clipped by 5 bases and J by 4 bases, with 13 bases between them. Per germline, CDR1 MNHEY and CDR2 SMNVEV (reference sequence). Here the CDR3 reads CASSRSVTADTQYF. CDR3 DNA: TGTGCCAGCAGTCGGTCCGTGACCGCAGATACGCAGTATTTT.

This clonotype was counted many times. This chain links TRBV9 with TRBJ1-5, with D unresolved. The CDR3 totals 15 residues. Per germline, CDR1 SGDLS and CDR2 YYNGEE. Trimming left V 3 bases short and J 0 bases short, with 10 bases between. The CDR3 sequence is CASSADGYSNQPQHF. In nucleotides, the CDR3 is TGTGCCAGCAGCGCGGACGGATATAGCAATCAGCCCCAGCATTTT.

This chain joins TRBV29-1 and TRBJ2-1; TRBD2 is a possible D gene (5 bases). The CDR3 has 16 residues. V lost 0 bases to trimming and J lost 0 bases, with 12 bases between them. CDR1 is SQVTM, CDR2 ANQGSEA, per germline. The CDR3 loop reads CSVEDHGLLSYNEQFF. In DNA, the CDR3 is TGCAGCGTTGAAGATCATGGACTCCTCTCCTACAATGAGCAGTTCTTC.

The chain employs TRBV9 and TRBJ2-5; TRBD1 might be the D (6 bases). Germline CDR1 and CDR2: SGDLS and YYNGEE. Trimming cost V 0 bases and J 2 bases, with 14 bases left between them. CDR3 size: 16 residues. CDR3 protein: CASSVAVGARQETQYF. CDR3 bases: TGTGCCAGCAGCGTAGCGGTGGGGGCGCGGCAAGAGACCCAGTACTTC.

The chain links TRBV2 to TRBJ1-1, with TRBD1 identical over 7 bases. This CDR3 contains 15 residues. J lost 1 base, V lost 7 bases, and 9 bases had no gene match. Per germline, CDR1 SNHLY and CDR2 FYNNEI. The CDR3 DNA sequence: TGTGCCAGCATGATGACAGGGACAAAGAACACTGAAGCTTTCTTT. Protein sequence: CASMMTGTKNTEAFF.

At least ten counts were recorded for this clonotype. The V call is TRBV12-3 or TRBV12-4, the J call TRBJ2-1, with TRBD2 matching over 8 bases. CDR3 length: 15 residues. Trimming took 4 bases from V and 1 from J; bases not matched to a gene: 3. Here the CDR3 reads CASSSTSGSYNEQFF. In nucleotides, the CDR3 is TGTGCCAGCAGTTCCACTAGCGGTTCCTACAATGAGCAGTTCTTC.

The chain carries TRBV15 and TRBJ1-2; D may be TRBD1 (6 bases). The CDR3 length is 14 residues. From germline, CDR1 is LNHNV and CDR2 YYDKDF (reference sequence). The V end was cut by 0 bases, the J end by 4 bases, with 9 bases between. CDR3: CATSRDRGGYGYTF. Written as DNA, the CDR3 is TGTGCCACCAGCAGAGACAGGGGCGGCTATGGCTACACCTTC.

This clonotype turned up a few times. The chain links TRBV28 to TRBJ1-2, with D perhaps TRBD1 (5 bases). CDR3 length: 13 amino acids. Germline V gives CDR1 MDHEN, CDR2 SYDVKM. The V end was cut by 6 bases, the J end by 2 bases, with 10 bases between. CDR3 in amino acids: CASRTDPNYGYTF. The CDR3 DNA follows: TGTGCCAGCAGGACAGACCCAAACTATGGCTACACCTTC.

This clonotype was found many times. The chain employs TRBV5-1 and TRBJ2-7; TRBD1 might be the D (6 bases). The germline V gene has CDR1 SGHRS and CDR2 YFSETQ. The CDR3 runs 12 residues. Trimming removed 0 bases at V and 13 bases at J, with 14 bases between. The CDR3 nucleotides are TGCGCCAGCAGCTTGGACAGGGAGATGACCTACTTC. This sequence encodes CASSLDREMTYF.

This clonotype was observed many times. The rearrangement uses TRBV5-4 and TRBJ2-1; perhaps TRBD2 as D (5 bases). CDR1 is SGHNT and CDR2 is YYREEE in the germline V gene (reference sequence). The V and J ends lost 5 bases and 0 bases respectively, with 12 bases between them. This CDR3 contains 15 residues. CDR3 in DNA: TGTGCCAGCAGTTCCGGACTGACCTCCTACAATGAGCAGTTCTTC. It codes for CASSSGLTSYNEQFF.

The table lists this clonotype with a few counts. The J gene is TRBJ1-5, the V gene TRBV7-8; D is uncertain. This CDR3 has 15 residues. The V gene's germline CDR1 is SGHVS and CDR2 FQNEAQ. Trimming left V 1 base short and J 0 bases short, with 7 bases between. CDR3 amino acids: CASSLGRVSNQPQHF. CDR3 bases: TGTGCCAGCAGCTTAGGTCGGGTTAGCAATCAGCCCCAGCATTTT. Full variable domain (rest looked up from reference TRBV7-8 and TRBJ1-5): GAGVSQSPRYKVAKRGQDVALRCDPISGHVSLFWYQQALGQGPEFLTYFQNEAQLDKSGLPSDRFFAERPEGSVSTLKIQRTQQEDSAVYLCASSLGRVSNQPQHFGDGTRLSIL.